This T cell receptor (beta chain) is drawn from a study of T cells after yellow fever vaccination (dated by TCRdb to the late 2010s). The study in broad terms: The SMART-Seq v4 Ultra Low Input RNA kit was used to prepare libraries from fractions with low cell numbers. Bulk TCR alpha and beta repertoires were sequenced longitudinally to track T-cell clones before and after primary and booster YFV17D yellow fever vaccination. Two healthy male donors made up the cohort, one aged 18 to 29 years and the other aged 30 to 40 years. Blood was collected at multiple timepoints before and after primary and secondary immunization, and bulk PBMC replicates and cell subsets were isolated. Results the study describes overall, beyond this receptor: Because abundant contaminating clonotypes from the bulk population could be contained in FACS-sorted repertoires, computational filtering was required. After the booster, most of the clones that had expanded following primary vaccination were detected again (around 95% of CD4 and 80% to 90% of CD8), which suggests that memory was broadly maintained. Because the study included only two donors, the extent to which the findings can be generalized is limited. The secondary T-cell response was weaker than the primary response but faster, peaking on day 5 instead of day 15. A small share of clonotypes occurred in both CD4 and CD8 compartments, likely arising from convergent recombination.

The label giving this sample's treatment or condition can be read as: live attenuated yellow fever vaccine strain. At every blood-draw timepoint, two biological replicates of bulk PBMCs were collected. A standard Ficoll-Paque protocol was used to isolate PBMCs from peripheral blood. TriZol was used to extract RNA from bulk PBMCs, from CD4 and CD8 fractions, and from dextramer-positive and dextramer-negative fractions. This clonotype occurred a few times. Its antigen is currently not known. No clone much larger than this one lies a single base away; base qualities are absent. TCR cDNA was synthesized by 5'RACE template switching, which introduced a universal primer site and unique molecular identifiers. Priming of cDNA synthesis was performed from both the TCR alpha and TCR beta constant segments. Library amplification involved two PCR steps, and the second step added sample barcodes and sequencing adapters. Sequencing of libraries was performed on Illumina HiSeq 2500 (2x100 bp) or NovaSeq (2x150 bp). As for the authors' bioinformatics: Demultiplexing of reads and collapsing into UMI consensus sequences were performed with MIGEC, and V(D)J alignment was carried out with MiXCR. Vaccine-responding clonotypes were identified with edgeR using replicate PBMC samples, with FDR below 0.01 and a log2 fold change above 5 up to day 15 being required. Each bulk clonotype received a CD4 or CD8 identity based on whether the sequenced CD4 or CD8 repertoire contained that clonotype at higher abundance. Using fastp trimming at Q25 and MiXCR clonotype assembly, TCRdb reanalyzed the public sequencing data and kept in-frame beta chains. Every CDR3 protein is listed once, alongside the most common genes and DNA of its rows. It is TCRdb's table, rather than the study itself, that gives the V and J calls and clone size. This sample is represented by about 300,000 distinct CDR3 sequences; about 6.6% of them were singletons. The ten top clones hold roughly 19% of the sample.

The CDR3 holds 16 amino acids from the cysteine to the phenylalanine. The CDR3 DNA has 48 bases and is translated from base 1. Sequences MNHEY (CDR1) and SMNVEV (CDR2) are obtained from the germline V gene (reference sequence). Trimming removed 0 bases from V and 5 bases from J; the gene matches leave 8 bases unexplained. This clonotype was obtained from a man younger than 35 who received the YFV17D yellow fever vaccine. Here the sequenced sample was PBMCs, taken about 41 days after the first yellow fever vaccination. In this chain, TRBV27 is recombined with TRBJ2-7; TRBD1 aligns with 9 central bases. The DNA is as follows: TGTGCCAGCAGTTTATCGACAGGGGGAACGGTCCACGAGCAGTACTTC. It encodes CASSLSTGGTVHEQYF.